The 2 T cell receptor beta chains below all came from one sample that was sequenced in a study of regulatory T cells in long-lasting Graves disease. Building of the TCR beta libraries involved iRepertoire HTBI primers and Arm-PCR of CDR3 regions. A single record per CDR3 protein comes from TCRdb applying MiXCR to the multiplex PCR reads. The repertoire holds some 400,000 distinct CDR3 sequences, with just under 15% as singletons. Specified time point: newly diagnosed GD, antithyroid drugs for less than 3 months. RNA isolated from PBMCs was used to make the TCR library. These data are also associated with another study on T cells in Graves' hyperthyroidism and ophthalmopathy.

The specimen comprised peripheral blood mononuclear cells (PBMCs), sampled at new diagnosis, from a patient treated with antithyroid drugs. The receptor source for this set is a woman aged 25-40 years with Graves disease.

There are a few counts of this clonotype. The junction departs from germline at one end; a sequencing error may be responsible. V is TRBV27 and J is TRBJ2-7; D may be TRBD1 (6 bases). From germline, CDR1 is MNHEY and CDR2 SMNVEV (reference sequence). CDR3 length equals 15 residues. The CDR3 region is CASSHYRQGTYEQHF. The CDR3 region has the DNA TGTGCCAGCAGCCACTACCGCCAGGGGACCTACGAGCAGCACTTC.

Ten or more counts support this clonotype. The chain combines TRBV28 with TRBJ2-1, with a possible D match to TRBD1 (5 bases). CDR1 is MDHEN and CDR2 is SYDVKM in the germline V gene. The CDR3 spans 16 residues. V gave up 5 bases and J gave up 0 bases, with 14 bases separating them. CDR3 loop: CASSLSPRDSYNEQFF. CDR3 DNA: TGTGCCAGCAGTCTCTCCCCCAGGGACTCCTACAATGAGCAGTTCTTC.